This T cell receptor (beta chain) was captured by sequencing in a study of T cells in Graves' hyperthyroidism and ophthalmopathy. There are 11 residues in the CDR3. Germline CDR1 MDHEN, CDR2 SYDVKM. V was clipped by 2 bases and J by 5 bases, with 3 bases between them. This clonotype has ten or more counts. Its target is unknown. Amplified regions were TCR beta CDR3 sequences from RNA transcripts. RT-PCR in the first round (using the HTBI primer set) targeted the TCR CDR3. Each CDR3 protein is one row after TCRdb ran MiXCR on the multiplex PCR reads. This table has about half a million distinct CDR3 sequences, about 20% appearing once. The authors obtained PBMCs from more than 8 ml of fresh peripheral blood. Study-level results: Appearing also in blood were most of the thyroid clonotypes expanded above 0.001. Model-based prediction identified ophthalmopathy a median about 6.8 months prior to its onset. Classification by a 13 V-J model distinguished ophthalmopathy from stable hyperthyroidism.

The sequence derives from a woman aged 70-85 years with Graves' ophthalmopathy. Sequenced: blood. The V and J genes are TRBV28 and TRBJ2-5; D is uncertain. CDR3 in DNA: TGTGCCAGCAGTTTAATGGAGACCCAGTACTTC. Protein product: CASSLMETQYF.